Presented here are 17 T cell receptor beta chains from one specimen sequenced in a study of CD8 T cells in Susac syndrome. With random hexamers, reverse transcription was performed on about 0.45 to 1 ug of RNA. TCRdb analysed the immunoSEQ multiplex PCR reads with MiXCR anew, one entry per CDR3 protein. The sample has some 190,000 distinct CDR3 sequences; 90% to 96% are singletons. Material: CD4+ T cells from PBMCs. These receptor sequences come from a human donor with multiple sclerosis.

The V gene is TRBV20-1, the J gene TRBJ1-1; D not certain. The CDR3 sequence is 13 residues long. V lost 0 bases and J 7 bases, leaving 12 bases between the germline ends. Looked up from germline, CDR1 is DFQATT and CDR2 is SNEGSKA (reference sequence). The CDR3 protein is CSARDVRQVEAFF. DNA for the CDR3: TGCAGTGCTAGAGATGTCCGGCAAGTTGAAGCTTTCTTT.

The chain has TRBV10-3 and TRBJ2-3, with D unclear. CDR1 is ENHRY, CDR2 SYGVKD, per germline. Trimming removed 2 bases at V and 4 bases at J, with 4 bases between. There are 12 residues in the CDR3. The CDR3 here is CAISEQSDTQYF. The CDR3 region has the DNA TGTGCCATCAGTGAGCAGTCAGATACGCAGTATTTT.

The CDR3 sequence is CASSHSTGGYEQYF. Written as DNA, the CDR3 is TGCGCCAGCAGCCACTCCACAGGTGGCTACGAGCAGTACTTC. The rearrangement uses TRBV4-3 and TRBJ2-7; D may be TRBD1 (5 bases). CDR1 is LGHNA, CDR2 YSLEER, per germline. V was pared by 3 bases and J by 3 bases, with 12 bases between. The CDR3 runs to 14 residues.

The chain has TRBV29-1 and TRBJ2-7; no reliable D call. Trimming pared 2 bases from V and 6 bases from J, leaving 14 bases between. This CDR3 is built from 13 residues. Germline V gene lookup returns CDR1 SQVTM and CDR2 ANQGSEA. Here the CDR3 DNA reads TGCAGCGTTGAACGGGCCACCAAGGGCGAGCAGTACTTC. Translation gives CSVERATKGEQYF.

The gene calls are TRBV6-6 and TRBJ2-1; D may be TRBD2 (5 bases). CDR3 length: 12 amino acids. The V gene's germline CDR1 is MNHNY and CDR2 SVGAGI (reference sequence). Trimming took 0 bases from V and 14 from J, leaving 11 bases between them. The CDR3 coding sequence is TGTGCCAGCAGTTACTCTCTCGAGGGCAAGTTCTTC. It specifies CASSYSLEGKFF.

This chain uses TRBV20-1 with TRBJ2-3; D gene uncertain. Germline CDR1 reads DFQATT; CDR2 reads SNEGSKA (reference sequence). There are 15 residues in the CDR3. V dropped 6 bases and J dropped 6 bases, with 22 bases sitting between them. CDR3 sequence (DNA): TGCAGTGCCCCCGGCCCATACGCAGGTGGTGATACGCAGTATTTT. Protein sequence: CSAPGPYAGGDTQYF.

V and J are TRBV27 and TRBJ2-3; a possible D gene is TRBD2 (6 bases). V lost 5 bases to trimming and J lost 0 bases, with 9 bases between them. The CDR3 is made up of 14 amino acids. The germline CDR1 and CDR2 sequences are MNHEY and SMNVEV (reference sequence). The CDR3 coding sequence is TGTGCCAGCAGTCCCGGGACTAGCACAGATACGCAGTATTTT. Encoded protein: CASSPGTSTDTQYF.

The chain carries TRBV3-1 and TRBJ2-1; 10 nucleotides align to TRBD1. The trim removed 7 bases at V and 2 bases at J, leaving 5 bases unmatched. The CDR3 is made up of 15 amino acids. In germline, CDR1 is LGHDT, CDR2 YNNKEL (reference sequence). Written as DNA, the CDR3 is TGTGCCAGCACCTTGGACAGGGGGACCTACAATGAGCAGTTCTTC. Translation: CASTLDRGTYNEQFF.

This rearrangement joins TRBV9 to TRBJ2-1, with TRBD1 matching over 8 bases. Germline V gives CDR1 SGDLS, CDR2 YYNGEE. The CDR3 is made up of 14 amino acids. With V trimmed by 5 bases and J by 9 bases, 10 bases remained unmatched. CDR3 coding DNA: TGTGCCAGCAGACGGGGACAGGCGTACGGTGAGCAGTTCTTC. Its translation is CASRRGQAYGEQFF.

The V gene is TRBV7-9, the J gene TRBJ1-6; a weak D match, TRBD1 (5 bases). This CDR3 has 14 amino acids. Germline lookup yields CDR1 SEHNR and CDR2 FQNEAQ (reference sequence). V was shortened by 7 bases and J by 10 bases, with 17 bases between the two germline ends. CDR3 loop: CASTRDRGNSPLHF. CDR3 DNA sequence: TGTGCCAGCACCCGGGACCGTGGGAACTCACCCCTCCACTTT.

J is TRBJ1-5 and V is TRBV29-1, with D possibly TRBD1 on 5 matching bases. The germline V gene encodes CDR1 SQVTM and CDR2 ANQGSEA. The CDR3 is 14 residues long. Trimming removed 5 bases from V and 0 bases from J, with 11 bases in between. The CDR3 spells CSVLEGPSNQPQHF. CDR3 in DNA: TGCAGCGTTCTAGAGGGGCCTAGCAATCAGCCCCAGCATTTT.

V is TRBV20-1 and J is TRBJ1-2; D not resolved. The CDR3 spans 13 residues. V lost 0 bases and J 7 bases, leaving 12 bases between the germline ends. Germline loops: CDR1 DFQATT, CDR2 SNEGSKA (reference sequence). CDR3 coding DNA: TGCAGTGCTAGAGATGGGATTATGGGTGGCTACACCTTC. It is translated as CSARDGIMGGYTF.

This rearrangement joins TRBV3-1 to TRBJ2-7; TRBD2 agrees at 12 bases. CDR3 length: 17 residues. Germline CDR1 reads LGHDT; CDR2 reads YNNKEL (reference sequence). With 4 bases clipped from V and 0 bases from J, the junction kept 7 bases outside the gene matches. CDR3 nucleotide sequence: TGTGCCAGCAGCCTTACTAGCGGGGGGCGAAGCTCCTACGAGCAGTACTTC. Its protein product is CASSLTSGGRSSYEQYF.

The chain recombines TRBV20-1 with TRBJ2-7, with TRBD1 matching over 7 bases. This CDR3 has 13 residues. V shed 6 bases and J 2 bases; nucleotides not matched to a gene: 7. Looked up from germline, CDR1 is DFQATT and CDR2 is SNEGSKA (reference sequence). The chain's CDR3 is CSAPRDSTYEQYF. The CDR3 nucleotides read TGCAGTGCCCCGAGGGACAGCACCTACGAGCAGTACTTC.

The chain employs TRBV3-1 and TRBJ1-2; weak D call: TRBD1 (5 bases). The CDR3 spans 20 residues. The V and J ends lost 1 base and 4 bases respectively, with 28 bases between them. Germline CDR1 and CDR2: LGHDT and YNNKEL (reference sequence). CDR3 nucleotides: TGTGCCAGCAGCCAAGTCCATCAGGTCCAGAACTCGAGGGGATTCTATGGCTACACCTTC. Residues: CASSQVHQVQNSRGFYGYTF.

J is TRBJ1-6 and V is TRBV20-1; no clear D gene. V dropped 8 bases and J dropped 0 bases, with 11 bases sitting between them. This CDR3 spans 14 amino acids. Germline V gives CDR1 DFQATT, CDR2 SNEGSKA (reference sequence). The CDR3 here is CSTRASSYNSPLHF. CDR3 sequence (DNA): TGCAGTACACGAGCGAGCTCCTATAATTCACCCCTCCACTTT.

This clonotype was recorded once. The chain couples TRBV4-3 to TRBJ1-2; D uncertain. Looked up from germline, CDR1 is LGHNA and CDR2 is YSLEER. This CDR3 spans 14 amino acids. V was trimmed by 0 bases and J by 2 bases, leaving 7 bases between them. In DNA, the CDR3 is TGCGCCAGCAGCCAAGACGGAAGAAACTATGGCTACACCTTC. It translates to CASSQDGRNYGYTF.